The clone carrying this T cell receptor beta chain was observed at least ten times. Germline V lookup: CDR1 SGDLS, CDR2 YYNGEE. Trimming shortened V by 0 bases and J by 4 bases, and 13 bases separated the two germline ends. The CDR3 covers 15 residues. TCR beta CDR3 region amplification was performed from RNA transcripts. The TCR CDR3 first-round RT-PCR relied on the HTBI primer set. MiXCR, run by TCRdb on the multiplex PCR reads, gives a single entry per CDR3 protein. Altogether 650,000 to 800,000 distinct CDR3 sequences are present, just under 45% being singletons, with the ten largest covering roughly 6.5%. This specimen belongs to a study of T cells in Graves' hyperthyroidism and ophthalmopathy.

The sequenced sample was peripheral blood or thyroid tissue (not recorded which). This chain connects TRBV9 to TRBJ1-2; D is perhaps TRBD1 (5 bases). This receptor was identified in an adult man with Graves' disease, either hyperthyroidism or ophthalmopathy (not recorded which). CDR3 in amino acids: CASSVGQGPGYGYTF. For the CDR3, the DNA is TGTGCCAGCAGCGTAGGGCAGGGACCCGGCTATGGCTACACCTTC.